Given below is one T cell receptor (beta chain) in context. Its antigen is still unknown. Germline V gene lookup returns CDR1 MNHEY and CDR2 SVGAGI. The CDR3 runs 15 residues. Deletions cut 2 bases from V and 0 bases from J, with 10 bases between. The sample comes from a study of cytomegalovirus exposure and HLA in healthy donors. Across the whole study: The 90 to 150 validation repertoires, a later analysis reported, used the same platform as the 700 or so repertoires from the first cohort.

Whole-study findings and limits: Cytomegalovirus association was listed for roughly 160 TCR beta chains. Later, an analysis found that TCR clusters from the first cohort tended to co-occur in the 120 or so validation repertoires. For cytomegalovirus status, the classifier reportedly gave diagnoses with high specificity and sensitivity.

Sequencing used immunoSEQ multiplex PCR; TCRdb keeps in-frame clones, though not all of them. The sample yields about 160,000 clones, 70% to 90% seen once. This sequence was found in a woman between 18 and 30 years old in good health and CMV-seronegative. Source material: PBMCs. The chain joins TRBV6-5 to TRBJ1-2; no firm D call. The CDR3 is CASSYGGGTNYGYTF. The CDR3 DNA reads TGTGCCAGCAGTTACGGCGGAGGAACTAACTATGGCTACACCTTC.